This TCR beta chain was recovered during a study of blood T cell repertoires in COVID-19. Study summary: Samples taken during acute and convalescent COVID-19 were collected in the United States, Italy and Spain. T cells, B-cell-depleted T cells, or PBMCs supplied cDNA or gDNA.

Per the authors' pipeline: Reference gene primer amplification in the assay estimated nucleated cell counts. Using immunoSEQ multiplex PCR, the repertoire was profiled, and TCRdb retains in-frame clones only, with some absent. The DNA gave D and trimming, while V, J and clone size come from that table. The table lists approximately 100,000 clones, 83% of them singletons. The CDR3 is 15 residues long. The V gene's germline CDR1 is SGHAT and CDR2 FQDESV (reference sequence). V dropped 1 base and J dropped 2; count of bases not matched to a gene: 2. This TCR was recovered from a woman aged 60-70 years with acute or convalescent COVID-19. The sample taken for sequencing was peripheral blood. The chain uses TRBV11-1 and TRBJ1-5; 7 nucleotides align to TRBD1. The CDR3 region is CASSLGTGGNQPQHF. In DNA, the CDR3 is TGTGCCAGCAGCTTAGGGACAGGAGGCAATCAGCCCCAGCATTTT.